The 16 T cell receptor beta chains listed next were all sequenced from one sample in a study of patients and donors after allogeneic stem cell transplantation (dated by TCRdb to 2018 to 2020). Library creation used RT-PCR. TCRdb names NextSeq 550 as the instrument used. The public reads were reprocessed in TCRdb via fastp at Q25 and MiXCR, keeping in-frame beta chains. Rows are unified per CDR3 protein, each entry keeping the most common DNA and genes. This sample gives roughly 940,000 distinct CDR3 sequences in total; under 20% of them show up just once. Around 6% of the sample lies in the top ten. What was sequenced was blood, either unsorted or a sorted T cell fraction (not recorded which). The receptors originated from a human donor who was either an allogeneic HSCT recipient or a stem cell or donor lymphocyte infusion donor (not recorded which). It is not recorded whose cells these are; they may come from a transplant donor.

This clonotype occurred a few times. The V gene is TRBV19, the J gene TRBJ2-7, with a tentative D call TRBD2 (6 bases). CDR1 and CDR2 (germline): LNHDA, SQIVND (reference sequence). This CDR3 contains 17 residues. Trimming took 5 bases from V and 0 from J, leaving 20 bases between them. CDR3 loop: CASSGGYGDRSSYEQYF. CDR3 in DNA: TGTGCCAGTAGTGGGGGGTACGGCGATAGAAGCTCCTACGAGCAGTACTTC.

The chain carries TRBV5-1 and TRBJ2-1; 11 bases are shared with TRBD2. V lost 0 bases to trimming and J lost 0 bases; unmatched junction nucleotides: 5. This CDR3 region has 18 residues. The germline V gene has CDR1 SGHRS and CDR2 YFSETQ. The CDR3 sequence is CASSLELAGAISYNEQFF. As DNA, the CDR3 is TGCGCCAGCAGCTTGGAACTAGCGGGGGCCATCTCCTACAATGAGCAGTTCTTC. Combining the CDR3 with reference TRBV5-1 and TRBJ2-1 gives the whole variable domain KAGVTQTPRYLIKTRGQQVTLSCSPISGHRSVSWYQQTPGQGLQFLFEYFSETQRNKGNFPGRFSGRQFSNSRSEMNVSTLELGDSALYLCASSLELAGAISYNEQFFGPGTRLTVL.

This chain connects TRBV15 to TRBJ1-1; D uncertain. Trimming took off 8 bases at V and 3 bases at J, with 7 bases between the two ends. CDR3 length equals 11 residues. Germline CDR1 and CDR2: LNHNV and YYDKDF (reference sequence). The CDR3, as DNA: TGTGCCACCCAGAAGGACACTGAAGCTTTCTTT. It translates to CATQKDTEAFF.

The DNA of the CDR3 is TGTGCCATCAGTGAGTCGGGCACCTTCTATGGCTACACCTTC. It encodes CAISESGTFYGYTF. The J gene is TRBJ1-2, the V gene TRBV10-3, with unresolved D. The CDR3 has 14 residues. The germline CDR1 and CDR2 sequences are ENHRY and SYGVKD. The V end lost 0 bases, the J end lost 4 bases, and 9 bases lay between the germline ends.

The chain recombines TRBV6-1 with TRBJ1-1; 12 bases map to TRBD1. The CDR3 totals 14 residues. Germline lookup yields CDR1 MNHNS and CDR2 SASEGT. The J segment lost 4 bases and the V segment lost 6 bases, leaving 3 bases of the junction unmatched. The CDR3 spells CASRGQGATTEAFF. CDR3 sequence (DNA): TGTGCCAGCAGGGGACAGGGGGCGACCACTGAAGCTTTCTTT.

This chain connects TRBV20-1 to TRBJ2-5; tentatively, D is TRBD1 (5 bases). Per germline, CDR1 DFQATT and CDR2 SNEGSKA (reference sequence). This CDR3 comprises 13 residues. V dropped 4 bases and J dropped 7 bases, with 16 bases sitting between them. CDR3 in DNA: TGCAGTGCTACAGGGCCCCCTCAGGGGACCCAGTACTTC. This gives the protein CSATGPPQGTQYF.

This clonotype was seen many times. The V call is TRBV9, the J call TRBJ2-2; no firm D call. Trimming removed 3 bases at V and 0 bases at J, with 12 bases between. This CDR3 region has 16 residues. CDR1 is SGDLS and CDR2 is YYNGEE in the germline V gene. CDR3 nucleotide sequence: TGTGCCAGCAGCGCTGACTGGATCGCGAACACCGGGGAGCTGTTTTTT. Its protein is CASSADWIANTGELFF.

The CDR3 protein is CASSASGGQEKLFF. The CDR3 DNA sequence: TGTGCCAGCAGCGCGTCAGGGGGACAGGAAAAACTGTTTTTT. The J gene is TRBJ1-4, the V gene TRBV9, with 7 bases identical to TRBD1. The junction had 7 bases not matched to a gene; V was cut back by 3 bases and J by 8 bases. Germline CDR1 reads SGDLS; CDR2 reads YYNGEE. This CDR3 is 14 amino acids long. The full variable domain, rest sourced from reference TRBV9 and TRBJ1-4, is DSGVTQTPKHLITATGQRVTLRCSPRSGDLSVYWYQQSLDQGLQFLIQYYNGEERAKGNILERFSAQQFPDLHSELNLSSLELGDSALYFCASSASGGQEKLFFGSGTQLSVL.

The rearrangement links TRBV30 to TRBJ2-1, with D perhaps assigned TRBD1 or TRBD2 (5 bases each). V lost 3 bases, J lost 1 base, and 7 bases lay in between. The CDR3 sequence is 13 residues long. CDR1 and CDR2 (germline): GTSNPN, SVGIG (reference sequence). In DNA form, the CDR3 reads TGTGCCTGGAGGGGGGATTCCTACAATGAGCAGTTCTTC. This gives the protein CAWRGDSYNEQFF. Drawing the rest from reference TRBV30 and TRBJ2-1, the complete variable domain is SQTIHQWPATLVQPVGSPLSLECTVEGTSNPNLYWYRQAAGRGLQLLFYSVGIGQISSEVPQNLSASRPQDRQFILSSKKLLLSDSGFYLCAWRGDSYNEQFFGPGTRLTVL.

The chain carries TRBV4-3 and TRBJ1-1; D gene ambiguous. Germline values: CDR1 LGHNA, CDR2 YSLEER. CDR3 size: 13 residues. The V end was cut by 0 bases, the J end by 9 bases, with 11 bases between. The DNA of the CDR3 is TGCGCCAGCAGCCAAGATCGGGCGATGAAAGCTTTCTTT. Protein sequence: CASSQDRAMKAFF.

This clonotype was seen more than once but under ten times. The V and J genes are TRBV20-1 and TRBJ2-7, with D possibly being TRBD2 (5 bases). The CDR3 runs to 13 residues. The V end was cut by 2 bases, the J end by 3 bases, with 11 bases between. The germline gives CDR1 DFQATT, CDR2 SNEGSKA (reference sequence). The CDR3 sequence is CSARRGKGYEQYF. The CDR3 DNA sequence: TGCAGTGCTAGAAGAGGGAAAGGCTACGAGCAGTACTTC.

This chain joins TRBV5-6 and TRBJ2-7; the D is unclear. CDR3 length: 13 residues. Germline CDR1 is SGHDT and CDR2 is YYEEEE. V was clipped by 1 base and J by 3 bases, with 8 bases between them. The CDR3 here is CASSLKSNYEQYF. The CDR3 region has the DNA TGTGCCAGCAGCTTGAAGTCAAACTACGAGCAGTACTTC.

In its sample, this clonotype was seen many times. This sequence joins TRBV29-1 and TRBJ2-1; a possible D gene is TRBD2 (6 bases). Per germline, CDR1 SQVTM and CDR2 ANQGSEA. The germline V and J ends were trimmed by 4 bases and 14 bases, with 18 bases remaining between them. The CDR3 is 12 residues long. The CDR3 nucleotides are TGCAGCGTTGGAAGTCTGGGGCGACTAGAGTTCTTC. Its translation: CSVGSLGRLEFF.

This clonotype has only a few counts. The chain recombines TRBV28 with TRBJ1-6; 7 bases fit TRBD1. Trimming cost V 5 bases and J 9 bases; bases outside gene matches: 10. The length of the CDR3 is 15 residues. Germline CDR1 is MDHEN and CDR2 is SYDVKM. CDR3 nucleotide sequence: TGTGCCAGCAGTCTTGTAGACAGGGAAAGTTCACCCCTCCACTTT. Its translation is CASSLVDRESSPLHF.

J is TRBJ2-5 and V is TRBV10-3; 9 bases match TRBD1. V lost 6 bases to trimming and J lost 2 bases; unmatched junction nucleotides: 7. From germline, CDR1 is ENHRY and CDR2 SYGVKD. The CDR3 runs to 15 residues. The CDR3 is CAIRDTGGPQETQYF. In DNA form, the CDR3 reads TGTGCCATCAGGGATACAGGGGGCCCTCAAGAGACCCAGTACTTC.

This clonotype has just a few counts. The chain carries TRBV20-1 and TRBJ1-5; a possible D gene is TRBD1 (5 bases). The germline V gene has CDR1 DFQATT and CDR2 SNEGSKA (reference sequence). The ends were cut back, 3 bases at V and 0 bases at J, with 18 bases in the middle. The CDR3 has 17 amino acids. The CDR3 DNA reads TGCAGTGCTAGCCCGGGACCCAACACTTATAGCAATCAGCCCCAGCATTTT. Protein product: CSASPGPNTYSNQPQHF.